This paragraph covers one T cell receptor (beta chain) sequence. This sample was included in a study of control samples from healthy donors and cancer patients. Here immunoSEQ multiplex PCR was the method, and the copy in TCRdb shows in-frame clones only, minus some. The sample consists of some 140,000 clones, 70% to 90% of them appearing once. Sequencing was done on a sample of blood. The receptor was isolated from a woman in her twenties or thirties in good health.

For the CDR3, the DNA is TGCAGTGCTAGTTGGAGCGACGAGCAGTACTTC. Its translation is CSASWSDEQYF. The V and J genes are TRBV20-1 and TRBJ2-7; D remains ambiguous. Germline lookup yields CDR1 DFQATT and CDR2 SNEGSKA (reference sequence). V lost 3 bases and J 5 bases, leaving 8 bases between the germline ends. This CDR3 is built from 11 residues.